What follows describes a single TCR beta chain. It was genomic DNA that served as the template for profiling TCR beta VDJ and CDR3. TCRdb re-called the reads with MiXCR, one entry per CDR3 protein. The top ten clones hold 55% to 65% of a sample with about 98,000 distinct CDR3 sequences, 55% to 75% of them seen once. The germline V gene encodes CDR1 ENHRY and CDR2 SYGVKD. The CDR3 sequence is 15 residues long. Losses at the gene ends were 6 bases for V and 0 bases for J; bases not matched to a gene: 8. It was patients with CD8+CD57+ cell expansion by flow cytometry who were chosen for sequencing. The sample belongs to a study of CD8+CD57+ T cells in acquired aplastic anemia.

The gene calls are TRBV10-3 and TRBJ2-7, with 7 bases that match TRBD1. This clonotype originated in a human donor with aplastic anemia. The specimen sequenced was sorted CD4+, CD8+, or CD8+CD57+ T cells (not recorded which) from PBMCs. In DNA form, the CDR3 reads TGTGCCATCAGCACAGGGGTTTGGAACTCCTACGAGCAGTACTTC. Protein: CAISTGVWNSYEQYF.